The clone carrying this T cell receptor beta chain has ten or more counts. Its specificity is not known. There are 12 residues in the CDR3. Germline V lookup: CDR1 SGHTA, CDR2 FQGNSA. The V end lost 5 bases, the J end lost 5 bases, and 9 bases lay between the germline ends. This record belongs to a study of regulatory T cells in long-lasting Graves disease. Study as a whole: Persistent Graves' disease meant over 5 years of antithyroid drugs with positive TSH receptor antibodies.

The sample's time point: persistent/refractory GD, antithyroid drugs over 5 years with positive TRAb. The TCR library was made from RNA extracted from PBMCs. General study findings and limits: The analysis examined peripheral blood only and excluded thyroid tissue.

The authors built TCR beta libraries using iRepertoire HTBI primers and Arm-PCR of CDR3 regions. TCRdb re-derived calls from the multiplex PCR reads in MiXCR, one entry per CDR3 protein. The sample lists under 500,000 distinct CDR3 sequences; less than 25% were seen once. The chain links TRBV7-2 to TRBJ1-2; unclear D gene. The TCR sequence derives from a female donor with Graves disease. The sequencing here drew on peripheral blood mononuclear cells (PBMCs), taken when the disease was refractory, from a patient treated with antithyroid drugs. The DNA for the CDR3 is TGTGCCAGCAGCCCCGACACGTATGGCTACACCTTC. Protein product: CASSPDTYGYTF. Combining the CDR3 with reference TRBV7-2 and TRBJ1-2 gives the whole variable domain GAGVSQSPSNKVTEKGKDVELRCDPISGHTALYWYRQSLGQGLEFLIYFQGNSAPDKSGLPSDRFSAERTGGSVSTLTIQRTQQEDSAVYLCASSPDTYGYTFGSGTRLTVV.